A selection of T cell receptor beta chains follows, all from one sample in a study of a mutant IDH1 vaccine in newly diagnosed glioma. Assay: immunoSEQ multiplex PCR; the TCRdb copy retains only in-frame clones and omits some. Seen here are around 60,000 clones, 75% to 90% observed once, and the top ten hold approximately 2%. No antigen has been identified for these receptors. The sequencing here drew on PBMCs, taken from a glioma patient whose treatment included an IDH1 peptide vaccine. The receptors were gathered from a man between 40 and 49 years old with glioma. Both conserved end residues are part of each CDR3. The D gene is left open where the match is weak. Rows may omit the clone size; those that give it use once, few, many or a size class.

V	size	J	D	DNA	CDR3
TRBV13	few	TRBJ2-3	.	TGTGCCAGCAGGGCCTACTCCAAGACAGGCGGTACAGATACGCAGTATTTT	CASRAYSKTGGTDTQYF
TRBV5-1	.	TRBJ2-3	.	TGCGCCAGCAGCTTGGCTCTGGGGAGCACAGATACGCAGTATTTT	CASSLALGSTDTQYF
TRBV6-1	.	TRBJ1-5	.	TGTGCCAGCAGTGACTCCGGCAATCAGCCCCAGCATTTT	CASSDSGNQPQHF
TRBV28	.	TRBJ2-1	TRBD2	TGTGCCAGCAGCCGAACTAGCGGGAGCGGGGGTGGGCAGTTCTTC	CASSRTSGSGGGQFF
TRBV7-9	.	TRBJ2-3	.	TGTGCCAGCAGCACCGACACAGCCCCTACAGATACGCAGTATTTT	CASSTDTAPTDTQYF
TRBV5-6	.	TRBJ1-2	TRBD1	TGTGCCAGCAGCAGCGGACAGGGGGCCTATAGAGGCTACACCTTC	CASSSGQGAYRGYTF
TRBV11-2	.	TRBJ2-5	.	TGTGCCAGCAGCTTTAGCTTGGGGGGTCAAGAGACCCAGTACTTC	CASSFSLGGQETQYF
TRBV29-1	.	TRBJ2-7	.	TGCAGCGTTGAAGAGATGGACAGTGGCTACGAGCAGTACTTC	CSVEEMDSGYEQYF
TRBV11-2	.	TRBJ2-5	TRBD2	TGTGCCAGCAGTCCGCTAGCGGGAGGATACGAGACCCAGTACTTC	CASSPLAGGYETQYF
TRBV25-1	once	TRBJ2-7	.	TGTGCCAGCAGCGAGGCCCGGGACTGGTCCTACGAGCAGTACTTC	CASSEARDWSYEQYF
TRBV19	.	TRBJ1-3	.	TGTGCCAGTAGTATATCGGCAAGACCTGGAAACACCATATATTTT	CASSISARPGNTIYF
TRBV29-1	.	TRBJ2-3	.	TGCAGCGTTGAAGTTACGGGAGTGGATACGCAGTATTTT	CSVEVTGVDTQYF
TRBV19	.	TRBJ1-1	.	TGTGCCAGTAGTTTGGGGGCCGCTGAAGCTTTCTTT	CASSLGAAEAFF
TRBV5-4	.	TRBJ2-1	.	TGTGCCAGCAGCTTGGGCGCCTACAATGAGCAGTTCTTC	CASSLGAYNEQFF
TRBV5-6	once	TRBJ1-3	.	TGTGCCAGCAGCTTGCCGGTTGGAAACACCATATATTTT	CASSLPVGNTIYF
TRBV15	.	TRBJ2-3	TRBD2	TGTGCCACCAGCTCCCGCGGGGGGGCGGGAGATACGCAGTATTTT	CATSSRGGAGDTQYF
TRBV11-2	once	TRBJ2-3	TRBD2	TGTGCCAGCAGCTTAGGTGCGGCGGGAGGAGGCACAGATACGCAGTATTTT	CASSLGAAGGGTDTQYF
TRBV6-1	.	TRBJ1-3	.	TGTGCCAGCAGTGAAGCTAGGGCGAACACCATATATTTT	CASSEARANTIYF
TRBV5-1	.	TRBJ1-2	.	TGCGCCAGCAGCTTGATTTCAGGGATGAATGGCTACACCTTC	CASSLISGMNGYTF
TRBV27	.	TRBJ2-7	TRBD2	TGTGCCAGCAGTTCGGGACTAGCGGAGTACGAGCAGTACTTC	CASSSGLAEYEQYF
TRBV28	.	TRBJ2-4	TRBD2	TGTGCCAGCAGCGACGGGACTAGCGGGAGAGGAACCAAAAACATTCAGTACTTC	CASSDGTSGRGTKNIQYF
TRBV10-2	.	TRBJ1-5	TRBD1	TGCGCCAGCAGTGGGGGAACAGGGGGCCTCGCTCAGCCCCAGCATTTT	CASSGGTGGLAQPQHF
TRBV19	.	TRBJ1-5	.	TGTGCCAGTAGTGGGGGACAAAATCAGCCCCAGCATTTT	CASSGGQNQPQHF
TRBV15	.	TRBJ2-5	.	TGTGCCACCAGCCCCCCAAGGGGGAGGCTACAAGAGACCCAGTACTTC	CATSPPRGRLQETQYF
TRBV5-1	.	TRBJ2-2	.	TGCGCCAGCAGCCGATCAGGCACCGGGGAGCTGTTTTTT	CASSRSGTGELFF
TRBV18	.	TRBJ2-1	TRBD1	TGTGCCAGCTCACCAGGACAGGCCTCAGGAAATGAGCAGTTCTTC	CASSPGQASGNEQFF
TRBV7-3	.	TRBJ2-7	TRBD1	TGTGCCAGCAGCTCTCCGACAGGGGTCTACGAGCAGTACTTC	CASSSPTGVYEQYF
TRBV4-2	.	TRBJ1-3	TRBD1	TGTGCCAGCAGCCAAGATGTTATGACAGGGGGCTTCTCTGGAAACACCATATATTTT	CASSQDVMTGGFSGNTIYF
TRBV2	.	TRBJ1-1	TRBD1	TGTGCCAGCAGCCCCGGGACAGGGGTGAACACTGAAGCTTTCTTT	CASSPGTGVNTEAFF
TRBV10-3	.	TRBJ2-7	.	TGTGCCATCAGTGTTTCCGGGACCGCCTCCTACGAGCAGTACTTC	CAISVSGTASYEQYF
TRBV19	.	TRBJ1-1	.	TGTGCCAGTAGTCAGACGATGAACACTGAAGCTTTCTTT	CASSQTMNTEAFF
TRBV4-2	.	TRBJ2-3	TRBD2	TGTGCCAGCAGCCAAGATCTAGCGGGGGGCACAGATACGCAGTATTTT	CASSQDLAGGTDTQYF
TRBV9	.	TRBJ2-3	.	TGTGCCAGCAGCGTAACCGGGGGCTATGGCACAGATACGCAGTATTTT	CASSVTGGYGTDTQYF
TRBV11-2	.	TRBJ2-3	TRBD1	TGTGCCAGCAGCTTAGTGGGACAGGGAGGAGATACGCAGTATTTT	CASSLVGQGGDTQYF
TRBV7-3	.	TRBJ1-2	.	TGTGCCAGCAGCTTAACGAATTCGGATATCTATGGCTACACCTTC	CASSLTNSDIYGYTF
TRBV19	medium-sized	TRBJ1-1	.	TGTGCCAGTAGTTTAAACACTGAAGCTTTCTTT	CASSLNTEAFF
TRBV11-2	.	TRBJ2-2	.	TGTGCCAGCAGCCCCGCTTTAGGCACCGGGGAGCTGTTTTTT	CASSPALGTGELFF
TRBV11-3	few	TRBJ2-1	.	TGTGCCAGCAGCGCCATCAAGAACAATGAGCAGTTCTTC	CASSAIKNNEQFF
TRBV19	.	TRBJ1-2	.	TGTGCCAGTAGTATTCAATGGGACTATGGCTACACCTTC	CASSIQWDYGYTF
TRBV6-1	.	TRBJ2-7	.	TGTGCCAGCAGTGAGGGGACCGTCCTACGGGAGCAGTACTTC	CASSEGTVLREQYF
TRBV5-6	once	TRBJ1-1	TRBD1	TGTGCCAGCAGCTCTCTTGGACAGGGGGAGACTGAAGCTTTCTTT	CASSSLGQGETEAFF
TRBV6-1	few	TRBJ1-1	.	TGTGCCAGCAGCGCCCGGTTTTTGGCTTTCTTT	CASSARFLAFF
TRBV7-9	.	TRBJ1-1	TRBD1	TGTGCCAGCAGCTCCAGACAGGGGGCGTACACTGAAGCTTTCTTT	CASSSRQGAYTEAFF
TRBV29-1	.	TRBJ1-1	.	TGCAGCGTTGAGTTGGGGGCGGGTACTGAAGCTTTCTTT	CSVELGAGTEAFF
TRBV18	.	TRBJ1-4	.	TGTGCCAGCTCACCACGAGGCGACGAAAAACTGTTTTTT	CASSPRGDEKLFF
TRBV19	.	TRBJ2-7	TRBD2	TGTGCCAGTAGTTCCACCGGGACTAGCGGGGCCCTGTACTTC	CASSSTGTSGALYF
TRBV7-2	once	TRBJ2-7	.	TGTGCCAGCAGCTTAGATCTCTCCTACGAGCAGTACTTC	CASSLDLSYEQYF
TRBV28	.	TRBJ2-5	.	TGTGCCAGCAGTTTTGGGGGGAAAGAGACCCAGTACTTC	CASSFGGKETQYF
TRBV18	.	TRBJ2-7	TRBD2	TGTGCCAGCTCACCCATCAGGGAGGGAGTGGGCAACGAGCAGTACTTC	CASSPIREGVGNEQYF
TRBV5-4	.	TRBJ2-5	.	TGTGCCAGCAGCTTGGATCCAGACCAAGAGACCCAGTACTTC	CASSLDPDQETQYF
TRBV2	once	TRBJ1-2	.	TGTGCCAGCAGCCCCGGGAGGGGAGCTAACTATGGCTACACCTTC	CASSPGRGANYGYTF
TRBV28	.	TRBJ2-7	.	TGTGCCAGCAGAATAATCCAGGGCCCCTATTACGAGCAGTACTTC	CASRIIQGPYYEQYF
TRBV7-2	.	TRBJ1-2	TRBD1	TGTGCCAGCAGCTTGATCTCGGGACAGGACTATGGCTACACCTTC	CASSLISGQDYGYTF